Listed below are T cell receptor beta chains from one sample, sequenced in a study of blood T cells in healthy people across ages. TCRdb passed the 5' RACE reads through MiXCR, listing each CDR3 protein once. The sample comprises about 1.4 million distinct CDR3 sequences, roughly 64% of which are singletons, and over 5% rests with the top ten. The sample was blood. Every receptor here comes from a man aged 18 to 30 in good health. CDR3s include the opening cysteine and the closing phenylalanine or tryptophan. The D gene is left open where the match is weak. Rows may omit the clone size; those that give it use once, few, many or a size class.

15,few,TRBV27,.,TRBJ1-1,TGTGCCAGCAGCCGGAGGGGTCTGGCGAACACTGAAGCTTTCTTT,CASSRRGLANTEAFF
12,.,TRBV6-5,.,TRBJ1-5,TGTGCCAGCAGTTACGATGGTTATCTCCAGCATTTT,CASSYDGYLQHF
16,.,TRBV3-1,.,TRBJ2-3,TGTGCCAGCAGCCAAGCGGGCGTGGGCAGGACAGATACGCAGTATTTT,CASSQAGVGRTDTQYF
15,few,TRBV13,TRBD2,TRBJ2-7,TGTGCCAGCAGCTTAACGGCCGGGGGGGGGAACGAGCAGTACTTC,CASSLTAGGGNEQYF
16,few,TRBV7-6,TRBD1,TRBJ2-7,TGTGCCAGCAGCTTATTAGAGGGACAGGGGGTCTACGAGCAGTACTTC,CASSLLEGQGVYEQYF
13,.,TRBV29-1,.,TRBJ2-7,TGCAGCGTTGCCAGGGCCAGCTCCTACGAGCAGTACTTC,CSVARASSYEQYF
14,.,TRBV5-5,.,TRBJ1-1,TGTGCCAGCAGCTTAGGACAATGGAACACTGAAGCTTTCTTT,CASSLGQWNTEAFF
16,few,TRBV27,.,TRBJ2-1,TGTGCCAGCACCCCCTGGGTTGGACAACCCCTCCATGAGCAGTTCTTC,CASTPWVGQPLHEQFF
14,.,TRBV7-2,.,TRBJ1-6,TGTGCCAGCAGCCCAGCTGGCTTAGCTTCACCCCTCCACTTT,CASSPAGLASPLHF
12,few,TRBV28,.,TRBJ2-5,TGTGCCAGCAGTTTCTATCTAGAGACCCAGTACTTC,CASSFYLETQYF
15,.,TRBV6-5,TRBD1,TRBJ2-1,TGTGCCAGCAGTCGGCCCGGACAGGCCTACAATGAGCAGTTCTTC,CASSRPGQAYNEQFF
15,.,TRBV20-1,.,TRBJ1-2,TGCAGTGCACCGAAGGACGGTGCCCCAAACTATGGCTACACCTTC,CSAPKDGAPNYGYTF
13,.,TRBV12-3/TRBV12-4,.,TRBJ2-5,TGTGCCAGCAGTTTAGGTGGGTTACAGACCCAGTACTTC,CASSLGGLQTQYF
15,.,TRBV24-1,TRBD1,TRBJ1-5,TGTGCCACCAGTGCGGGACAGTTACGCAATCAGCCCCAGCATTTT,CATSAGQLRNQPQHF
16,.,TRBV15,TRBD2,TRBJ2-7,TGTGCCACCAGCAGAATGGGGGGGGGAAACTCCTACGAGCAGTACTTC,CATSRMGGGNSYEQYF
15,.,TRBV9,.,TRBJ1-2,TGTACCAGCAGCGCGAGCCCATCCTCGGCTTATGGCTACACCTTC,CTSSASPSSAYGYTF
14,.,TRBV7-9,.,TRBJ2-7,TGTGCCAGCAGCGTAGACCAGACAGGCTACGAGCAGTACTTC,CASSVDQTGYEQYF
15,.,TRBV3-1,.,TRBJ1-2,TGTGCCAGCAGCCATGCCTCGTCCAGGCCCTATGGCTACACCTTC,CASSHASSRPYGYTF
13,.,TRBV29-1,TRBD2,TRBJ2-7,TGCAGCGTTGGCCGCGGGAGTTCCTACGAGCAGTACTTC,CSVGRGSSYEQYF
16,.,TRBV20-1,.,TRBJ2-4,TGCAGTGCTAGATCTCAGGGACGCGTGGCCAAAAACATTCAGTACTTC,CSARSQGRVAKNIQYF
13,.,TRBV5-8,TRBD1,TRBJ2-1,TGTGCCAGCAGGAGGACAGGGGTCAATGAGCGGTTCTTC,CASRRTGVNERFF
16,.,TRBV6-5,.,TRBJ2-7,TGTGCCAGCAGTTACGGCAGTGGGGACAAGTCCTACGAGCAGTACTTC,CASSYGSGDKSYEQYF
16,.,TRBV2,TRBD1,TRBJ1-2,TGTGCCAGCAGTGAAGCTTGGGACAGCGACCCTTATGGCTACACCTTC,CASSEAWDSDPYGYTF
16,.,TRBV12-3/TRBV12-4,.,TRBJ2-2,TGTGCCAGCGGTTTCGGAACCGGGACTAACACCGGGGAGCTGTTTTTT,CASGFGTGTNTGELFF
14,.,TRBV6-6,.,TRBJ1-4,TGTGCCAGCAGTTACTCTGTGGGTAGTGAAAAACTGTTTTTT,CASSYSVGSEKLFF
16,.,TRBV4-1,TRBD2,TRBJ2-3,TGCGCCAGCAGCCAAGACAGACTAGCCTACACAGATACGCAGTATTTT,CASSQDRLAYTDTQYF
14,.,TRBV15,.,TRBJ1-1,TGTGCCACCAGCAACCGCAGGGGGAACACTGAAGCTTTCTTT,CATSNRRGNTEAFF
13,.,TRBV28,.,TRBJ1-2,TGTGCCAGTGTTGGGGGGGGCGACTATGGCTACACCTTC,CASVGGGDYGYTF
15,.,TRBV5-1,.,TRBJ2-7,TGCGCCAGCAGCTCAGAGGGGGGGAGCTCCTACGAGCAGTACTTC,CASSSEGGSSYEQYF
12,.,TRBV29-1,.,TRBJ2-7,TGCAGCGTTGAGTGGGCCGGGGACGAGCAGTACTTC,CSVEWAGDEQYF
15,.,TRBV28,.,TRBJ2-6,TGTGCCAGCAGTTTCAGGGGATGGGGGGCCAACGTCCTGACTTTC,CASSFRGWGANVLTF
12,.,TRBV2,.,TRBJ2-1,TGTGCCAACAGTGAAGGCCACAATGAGCAGTTCTTC,CANSEGHNEQFF
13,once,TRBV27,.,TRBJ2-7,TGTGCCAGCAGTCCGGGGGCCTGGTACGAGCAGTACTTC,CASSPGAWYEQYF
16,.,TRBV5-1,TRBD1,TRBJ2-5,TGCGCCAGCAGCTTGGGTCCGACAGGGCAGGCAGAGACCCAGTACTTC,CASSLGPTGQAETQYF
13,few,TRBV7-9,TRBD2,TRBJ2-1,TGTGCCAGCAGCACCGCGGGGGACAATGAGCAGTTCTTC,CASSTAGDNEQFF
13,.,TRBV5-1,.,TRBJ2-1,TGCGCCAGCAGCTTGGAAGGGGCCAATGAGCAGTTCTTC,CASSLEGANEQFF
14,.,TRBV5-6,.,TRBJ2-3,TGTGCCAGCAGCTGGCGGGGACGCACAGATACGCAGTATTTT,CASSWRGRTDTQYF
14,few,TRBV29-1,.,TRBJ1-2,TGCAGCGTTGCGGGGGAAGCGGGGCTGGTTGGCTACACCTTC,CSVAGEAGLVGYTF
13,few,TRBV6-5,.,TRBJ2-7,TGTGCCAGCAGCCGCGAAGTCCAACACGAGCAGTACTTC,CASSREVQHEQYF
14,.,TRBV20-1,.,TRBJ2-3,TGCAGTGCTAGTCGGCGGAGTAGCACAGATACGCAGTATTTT,CSASRRSSTDTQYF
17,.,TRBV4-2,TRBD2,TRBJ2-2,TGTGCCAGCAGCCAAGACGGGTCTAGCGGGGGGACCGGGGAGCTGTTTTTT,CASSQDGSSGGTGELFF
14,.,TRBV9,.,TRBJ1-2,TGTGCCAGCAGCGTAGGAGGGGGAGACGGTGGCTACACCTTC,CASSVGGGDGGYTF
14,.,TRBV6-5,.,TRBJ2-5,TGTGCCAGCAGTTCCCCCGGCGCTTCGGGGGAGCAGTACTTC,CASSSPGASGEQYF
16,.,TRBV9,.,TRBJ1-2,TGTGCCAGCAGCGTTTCCCACAGTCCCGTCATTCGTGGCTACACCTTC,CASSVSHSPVIRGYTF
12,.,TRBV20-1,.,TRBJ2-7,TGCAGTGCTAAAATCGCGACAGACGAGCAGTACTTC,CSAKIATDEQYF
14,.,TRBV20-1,TRBD2,TRBJ2-1,TGCAGTGCCCCAGCGGGGGGACCGATAAATGAGCAGTTCTTC,CSAPAGGPINEQFF
14,.,TRBV29-1,TRBD1,TRBJ2-2,TGCAGCGCCCGGACAGGATCTAACACCGGGGAGCTGTTTTTT,CSARTGSNTGELFF
14,.,TRBV21-1,.,TRBJ2-1,TGTGCCAGCAGCAAATTTTACAGGGGCAGTGAGCAGTTCTTC,CASSKFYRGSEQFF
15,.,TRBV4-1,TRBD1,TRBJ2-5,TGCGCCAGCAGCCAAGAAGGACAGGGTTGGGAGACCCAGTACTTC,CASSQEGQGWETQYF
19,few,TRBV5-1,.,TRBJ2-3,TGCGCCAGCAGCTTGGACGCCAAAACGGGACGGACCAGCGGAGATACGCAGTATTTT,CASSLDAKTGRTSGDTQYF